This TCR beta chain was sequenced for a study of T cells in Graves' hyperthyroidism and ophthalmopathy. The investigators amplified TCR beta CDR3 regions from RNA transcripts. First-round RT-PCR of the TCR CDR3 relied on the HTBI primer set. TCRdb used MiXCR to reprocess the multiplex PCR reads, holding one entry per CDR3 protein. Of approximately 500,000 distinct CDR3 sequences in the sample, 40% to 55% are singletons; the top ten hold around 8%. If no ophthalmopathy progression occurred within 18 months, Graves' hyperthyroidism was stable. Uncontrolled infection, other autoimmune disease, pregnancy or lactation excluded patients. Concerning this clonotype itself: Its antigen is as yet unknown.

After removal of 6 bases from V and 2 bases from J, the junction contained 6 bases not matched to a gene. Germline-derived CDR1 and CDR2 are DFQATT and SNEGSKA (reference sequence). The CDR3 consists of 14 residues. Study findings and constraints: Most clonotypes expanded in thyroid above 0.001 were likewise present in blood. In the analysis, a 13 V-J model separated ophthalmopathy from stable hyperthyroidism.

The receptor comes from a woman aged 18-29 years with Graves' hyperthyroidism. The chain joins TRBV20-1 to TRBJ2-3; the match to TRBD1 covers 9 bases. Sequencing was carried out using peripheral blood or thyroid tissue (not recorded which). In DNA form, the CDR3 reads TGCAGTGCCCTGACAGGGGGTAACACAGATACGCAGTATTTT. Residues: CSALTGGNTDTQYF.